Listed below are T cell receptor beta chains from one sample, sequenced in a study of beta chain features in type 1 diabetes. Sequencing used immunoSEQ multiplex PCR; TCRdb keeps in-frame clones, though not all of them. The sample lists roughly 250,000 clones; around 21% were seen once. Sequencing was carried out using naive CD4+ T cells from blood. All receptors derive from a middle-aged woman with type 1 diabetes. Each CDR3 is given with its conserved first and last residue. Fields, in order: V gene, clone size, J gene, D gene, CDR3 protein, CDR3 DNA. D genes are given only for firm matches. Size tells how often a clone was seen (once, few, many) or the class of an expanded clone, and some rows leave it out.

>TRBV6-4|NA|TRBJ2-3|TRBD1
CASRRTGATDTQYF
TGTGCCAGCAGGAGGACAGGGGCCACAGATACGCAGTATTTT
>TRBV28|NA|TRBJ1-5|NA
CASSEGQPQHF
TGTGCCAGCAGTGAGGGTCAGCCCCAGCATTTT
>TRBV15|few|TRBJ1-3|NA
CATSRTRDSGNTIYF
TGTGCCACCAGCAGAACACGGGACTCTGGAAACACCATATATTTT
>TRBV19|few|TRBJ1-5|TRBD1
CASTRTGGSNQPQHF
TGTGCCAGTACCCGGACAGGAGGTAGCAATCAGCCCCAGCATTTT
>TRBV5-4|NA|TRBJ1-2|TRBD1
CASSSQGGGGYTF
TGTGCCAGCAGTTCCCAAGGGGGCGGCGGCTACACCTTC
>TRBV18|NA|TRBJ2-5|TRBD1
CASSPPGQLLETQYF
TGTGCCAGCTCACCACCGGGACAGCTGCTGGAGACCCAGTACTTC
>TRBV5-1|NA|TRBJ1-6|TRBD1
CASSLWDRGSSPLHF
TGCGCCAGCAGCTTGTGGGACAGGGGTAGTTCACCCCTCCACTTT
>TRBV7-2|few|TRBJ2-5|TRBD2
CASSISGGRGETQYF
TGTGCCAGCAGCATCAGCGGGGGCCGGGGAGAGACCCAGTACTTC
>TRBV29-1|few|TRBJ2-7|TRBD2
CSAEMGGRYEQYF
TGCAGCGCCGAAATGGGGGGGAGGTACGAGCAGTACTTC
>TRBV7-9|NA|TRBJ2-7|NA
CASSQGGYEQYF
TGTGCCAGCAGCCAAGGGGGCTACGAGCAGTACTTC
>TRBV29-1|NA|TRBJ1-1|NA
CSVDQGLNTEAFF
TGCAGCGTTGATCAGGGCCTGAACACTGAAGCTTTCTTT
>TRBV2|NA|TRBJ2-6|TRBD1
CASRTGLVSGANVLTF
TGTGCCAGCAGGACAGGGCTGGTCTCTGGGGCCAACGTCCTGACTTTC
>TRBV7-2|NA|TRBJ2-3|TRBD2
CASSWRRPGGYTDTQYF
TGTGCCAGCAGCTGGAGAAGGCCGGGGGGATACACAGATACGCAGTATTTT
>TRBV7-2|few|TRBJ1-1|TRBD1
CASSAGTGGKYTEAFF
TGTGCCAGCAGCGCCGGGACAGGGGGAAAGTACACTGAAGCTTTCTTT
>TRBV7-3|NA|TRBJ2-1|NA
CASSRDRTNSGSSYNEQFF
TGTGCCAGCAGCCGGGACAGGACCAATAGCGGGAGCTCCTACAATGAGCAGTTCTTC
>TRBV5-6|NA|TRBJ2-4|NA
CASSFGSLGKNIQYF
TGTGCCAGCAGCTTTGGGAGTTTGGGCAAAAACATTCAGTACTTC
>TRBV29-1|NA|TRBJ2-7|TRBD1
CSVDHRDRAGEQYF
TGCAGCGTAGATCACCGGGACAGGGCCGGCGAGCAGTACTTC
>TRBV9|NA|TRBJ2-7|TRBD1
CASSVGDRAYEQYF
TGTGCCAGCAGCGTAGGGGACAGGGCCTACGAGCAGTACTTC
>TRBV10-3|few|TRBJ1-2|NA
CAISVNRDTGGYTF
TGTGCCATCAGTGTCAACCGGGACACAGGAGGCTACACCTTC
>TRBV30|NA|TRBJ2-7|TRBD2
CACFRLAGDYEQYF
TGTGCCTGCTTTAGACTAGCGGGGGACTACGAGCAGTACTTC
>TRBV25-1|NA|TRBJ1-2|NA
CASSFTVNYGYTF
TGTGCCAGCAGTTTCACAGTTAACTATGGCTACACCTTC
>TRBV29-1|NA|TRBJ1-6|NA
CSVGTDFNSPLHF
TGCAGCGTTGGGACGGACTTCAATTCACCCCTCCACTTT
>TRBV28|NA|TRBJ1-4|NA
CASNPGTPIERELFF
TGTGCCAGCAACCCCGGGACTCCTATCGAGAGAGAACTGTTTTTT
>TRBV9|NA|TRBJ2-3|NA
CASSVGQGSILGTDTQYF
TGTGCCAGCAGCGTAGGGCAGGGGTCGATTCTCGGCACAGATACGCAGTATTTT
>TRBV15|NA|TRBJ1-1|TRBD1
CATSRDPTGIDTEAFF
TGTGCCACCAGCAGAGATCCGACAGGGATCGACACTGAAGCTTTCTTT
>TRBV4-2|few|TRBJ2-6|NA
CASSQDVDYSGANVLTF
TGTGCCAGCAGCCAAGATGTTGACTACTCTGGGGCCAACGTCCTGACTTTC
>TRBV4-3|few|TRBJ1-2|NA
CASSLLSAGYGYTF
TGCGCCAGCAGCCTCCTATCCGCTGGTTATGGCTACACCTTC
>TRBV7-2|few|TRBJ1-6|TRBD1
CASSSQPPGQGQSPLHF
TGTGCCAGCAGCTCCCAGCCCCCGGGACAGGGACAATCACCCCTCCACTTT
>TRBV5-1|NA|TRBJ1-1|NA
CASSYQGETEAFF
TGCGCCAGCAGCTACCAAGGGGAAACTGAAGCTTTCTTT